A selection of T cell receptor beta chains follows, all from one sample in a study of cytomegalovirus exposure and HLA in healthy donors. Sequencing used immunoSEQ multiplex PCR; TCRdb keeps in-frame clones, though not all of them. Among around 150,000 clones, about 75% were seen once, and the ten largest hold roughly 2%. The material sequenced was PBMCs. These receptors originate from a female donor in good health and CMV-seronegative. CDR3s include the opening cysteine and the closing phenylalanine or tryptophan. The D gene is left open where the match is weak. Clone size is shown for a subset of rows, as once, few, many or a class of expanded clone.

D: TRBD1; V: TRBV7-2; length: 14; J: TRBJ1-5; size: NA; DNA: TGTGCCAGCAGCCCCGACAGGGAGGTCGACCCCCAGCATTTT; CDR3: CASSPDREVDPQHF
D: TRBD2; V: TRBV18; length: 15; J: TRBJ2-7; size: NA; DNA: TGTGCCAGCTCAACACTAGCGGGAGGGTCCCACGAGCAGTACTTC; CDR3: CASSTLAGGSHEQYF
D: NA; V: TRBV19; length: 16; J: TRBJ2-5; size: NA; DNA: TGTGCCAGTAATCATAGGGGGTCTGGAGCCAAAGAGACCCAGTACTTC; CDR3: CASNHRGSGAKETQYF
D: TRBD1; V: TRBV7-9; length: 14; J: TRBJ1-5; size: once; DNA: TGTGCCAGCAGTCCAACAGGGGGCAATCAGCCCCAGCATTTT; CDR3: CASSPTGGNQPQHF
D: NA; V: TRBV5-1; length: 13; J: TRBJ1-2; size: few; DNA: TGCGCCAGCAGCTTGGTTCAGGACTATGGCTACACCTTC; CDR3: CASSLVQDYGYTF
D: TRBD1; V: TRBV7-9; length: 14; J: TRBJ2-1; size: few; DNA: TGTGCCAGCATCCGCGGACAGGGGGCGCATGAGCAGTTCTTC; CDR3: CASIRGQGAHEQFF
D: NA; V: TRBV5-4; length: 13; J: TRBJ1-1; size: NA; DNA: TGTGCCAGCAGCTTGGACAGGAACACTGAAGCTTTCTTT; CDR3: CASSLDRNTEAFF
D: TRBD1; V: TRBV27; length: 15; J: TRBJ1-5; size: NA; DNA: TGTGCCAGCAGTAAAGGGACAGTACCCAATCAGCCCCAGCATTTT; CDR3: CASSKGTVPNQPQHF
D: NA; V: TRBV5-8; length: 16; J: TRBJ1-4; size: NA; DNA: TGTGCCAGCAGCTTGCTCGTCCGGGCAACTAATGAAAAACTGTTTTTT; CDR3: CASSLLVRATNEKLFF
D: NA; V: TRBV29-1; length: 12; J: TRBJ1-1; size: NA; DNA: TGCAGCGTTGAACACGGGGCGGGAAAAGCTTTCTTT; CDR3: CSVEHGAGKAFF
D: NA; V: TRBV6-5; length: 13; J: TRBJ1-1; size: NA; DNA: TGTGCCAGCAGCAAACCACAGAACACTGAAGCTTTCTTT; CDR3: CASSKPQNTEAFF
D: TRBD1; V: TRBV6-5; length: 15; J: TRBJ2-2; size: NA; DNA: TGTGCCAGCAGGGGACAGGGGGCGATAGCGGGGGAGCTGTTTTTT; CDR3: CASRGQGAIAGELFF
D: NA; V: TRBV7-2; length: 16; J: TRBJ2-3; size: NA; DNA: TGTGCCAGCAGCTTAACGGGGAAATCTAGCACAGATACGCAGTATTTT; CDR3: CASSLTGKSSTDTQYF
D: NA; V: TRBV4-1; length: 15; J: TRBJ2-3; size: NA; DNA: TGCGCCAGCAGCCAAGAAACGCGCGGCACAGATACGCAGTATTTT; CDR3: CASSQETRGTDTQYF
D: TRBD1; V: TRBV5-1; length: 14; J: TRBJ1-2; size: few; DNA: TGCGCCAGCAGCTTGTTACAGGGGGCGAGTGGCTACACCTTC; CDR3: CASSLLQGASGYTF
D: TRBD1; V: TRBV19; length: 15; J: TRBJ1-2; size: NA; DNA: TGTGCCAGTAGTCTACAGGGGGCCTTTTACTATGGCTACACCTTC; CDR3: CASSLQGAFYYGYTF
D: NA; V: TRBV6-1; length: 13; J: TRBJ1-3; size: NA; DNA: TGTGCCAGCGGTGACAGGCAAGGAAACACCATATATTTT; CDR3: CASGDRQGNTIYF
D: NA; V: TRBV5-1; length: 13; J: TRBJ2-5; size: few; DNA: TGCGCCAGCAGCCCAACGAGGGAGGCGACCCAGTACTTC; CDR3: CASSPTREATQYF
D: NA; V: TRBV7-3; length: 13; J: TRBJ2-7; size: NA; DNA: TGTGCCAGCAGCTTAACGCTCGGCTACGAGCAGTACTTC; CDR3: CASSLTLGYEQYF
D: NA; V: TRBV27; length: 17; J: TRBJ2-1; size: NA; DNA: TGTGCCAGCAGTTTATCGGGGCTAGCGTACTCCTACAATGAGCAGTTCTTC; CDR3: CASSLSGLAYSYNEQFF
D: TRBD1; V: TRBV13; length: 17; J: TRBJ2-2; size: NA; DNA: TGTGCCAGCAGCGAAGGTCCGCAGGGGGCGAACACCGGGGAGCTGTTTTTT; CDR3: CASSEGPQGANTGELFF
D: NA; V: TRBV6-1; length: 15; J: TRBJ1-1; size: NA; DNA: TGTGCCAGCAGTGAACGGCAAGACATGAACACTGAAGCTTTCTTT; CDR3: CASSERQDMNTEAFF
D: NA; V: TRBV9; length: 15; J: TRBJ2-5; size: NA; DNA: TGTGCCAGCAGCGTGTCACAGGCGAACCAAGAGACCCAGTACTTC; CDR3: CASSVSQANQETQYF
D: TRBD1; V: TRBV5-8; length: 15; J: TRBJ2-7; size: NA; DNA: TGTGCCAGCAGCTGGGACGGGACAGGGTACTACGAGCAGTACTTC; CDR3: CASSWDGTGYYEQYF
D: NA; V: TRBV7-9; length: 13; J: TRBJ1-2; size: NA; DNA: TGTGCCAGCAGCTTTTTCGAGGGCTATGGCTACACCTTC; CDR3: CASSFFEGYGYTF
D: NA; V: TRBV6-5; length: 13; J: TRBJ1-1; size: NA; DNA: TGTGCCAGCAGTTACGACAGGAACACTGAAGCTTTCTTT; CDR3: CASSYDRNTEAFF
D: TRBD2; V: TRBV30; length: 14; J: TRBJ2-2; size: NA; DNA: TGTGCCTCCTCGTTAGCGGGGAACACCGGGGAGCTGTTTTTT; CDR3: CASSLAGNTGELFF
D: TRBD2; V: TRBV5-1; length: 16; J: TRBJ2-1; size: NA; DNA: TGCGCCAGCAGCTGGGGACTAGCGGGAGGCCCTAATGAGCAGTTCTTC; CDR3: CASSWGLAGGPNEQFF
D: NA; V: TRBV30; length: 14; J: TRBJ1-1; size: NA; DNA: TGTGCCTGGAGGATAGGACGGGGGTCCACTGAAGCTTTCTTT; CDR3: CAWRIGRGSTEAFF
D: NA; V: TRBV4-1; length: 15; J: TRBJ1-2; size: few; DNA: TGCGCCAGCAGCCAAGATGCGGCGCCGTACTATGGCTACACCTTC; CDR3: CASSQDAAPYYGYTF
D: TRBD1; V: TRBV5-1; length: 14; J: TRBJ1-1; size: NA; DNA: TGCGCCAGCAGCTTGGATTCAGGGGGCACTGAAGCTTTCTTT; CDR3: CASSLDSGGTEAFF
D: NA; V: TRBV5-1; length: 15; J: TRBJ2-1; size: NA; DNA: TGCGCCAGCAGCTCAGGCCGCCGGACTATCAATGAGCAGTTCTTC; CDR3: CASSSGRRTINEQFF
D: NA; V: TRBV30; length: 11; J: TRBJ2-1; size: NA; DNA: TGTGCCTATTCTCCAGGTTATGAGCAGTTCTTC; CDR3: CAYSPGYEQFF